Below, one T cell receptor beta chain is given with its context. These data come from a study of cytomegalovirus exposure and HLA in healthy donors. A multiplex PCR was run with 60 Vbeta primers and 13 Jbeta primers. Profiled with immunoSEQ multiplex PCR; TCRdb holds only in-frame clones, not every one. The sample consists of approximately 180,000 clones, roughly 90% of them appearing once. This CDR3 has 14 residues. The gene calls are TRBV21-1 and TRBJ2-7; TRBD2 is the table's D call and was not checked against the DNA. TRBV21-1 is shown as a pseudogene. The sample taken for sequencing was PBMCs. The TCR originated in a girl under two years old in good health and CMV-seronegative. This CDR3 is CASSKARLTIEQYF. Here the CDR3 DNA reads TGTGCCAGCAGCAAAGCCCGACTTACCATCGAGCAGTACTTC.